This T cell receptor beta chain was identified in a study of T cell changes during pregnancy in multiple sclerosis. This table comes from immunoSEQ multiplex PCR, and its TCRdb copy is limited to in-frame clones, with some not included. The sample lists some 71,000 clones; roughly nine tenths were seen once. Germline V gene lookup returns CDR1 LNHDA and CDR2 SQIVND (reference sequence). This CDR3 region has 16 residues. The junction had 8 bases not matched to a gene; V was cut back by 4 bases and J by 0 bases. The specimen comprised CD4+ T cells from peripheral blood mononuclear cells, sampled in the third trimester of pregnancy. The J gene is TRBJ2-7, the V gene TRBV19; 8 nucleotides line up with TRBD1. The sequence derives from a female donor in good health, enrolled as a control in a pregnancy study. The CDR3 here is CASSTGQAYFSYEQYF. Written as DNA, the CDR3 is TGTGCCAGTAGTACGGGACAGGCCTACTTCTCCTACGAGCAGTACTTC.